These T cell receptor beta chains were read from a single sample in a study of early T cells in non-severe SARS-CoV-2 infection. TCRdb analysed the 5' RACE reads with MiXCR anew, one entry per CDR3 protein. This table holds 85,000 to 100,000 distinct CDR3 sequences, approximately 11% found once. This specimen was whole blood, taken at baseline. The receptors originated from an adult who was a healthcare worker with PCR-confirmed SARS-CoV-2 infection or an uninfected control (not recorded which). Both conserved end residues are part of each CDR3. A D gene is named only where the DNA matches it firmly. Only part of the rows carry a size: once, few, many, or a class if the clone is expanded.

v_gene	d_gene	j_gene	abundance	CDR3nt	CDR3aa
TRBV12-3/TRBV12-4	TRBD2	TRBJ2-2	many	TGTGCCAGCAGTCACGGGACTAGCGGGAGGTTCACCGGGGAGCTGTTTTTT	CASSHGTSGRFTGELFF
TRBV5-1	NA	TRBJ1-1	NA	TGCGCCAGCAGCCAGATACCTAAGGGCACTGAAGCTTTCTTT	CASSQIPKGTEAFF
TRBV7-2	NA	TRBJ1-2	NA	TGTGCCAGCAGCTCCTCACCATCAGGGAGGGCCCCCCTCTTC	CASSSSPSGRAPLF
TRBV7-9	NA	TRBJ2-3	many	TGTGCCAGCAGCCAAAATAATTGGGGAGATACGCAGTATTTT	CASSQNNWGDTQYF
TRBV5-8	NA	TRBJ1-5	few	TGTGCCAGCAGCTTGCGGGACTCCAACAATCAGCCCCAGCATTTT	CASSLRDSNNQPQHF
TRBV6-2/TRBV6-3	NA	TRBJ1-2	NA	TGTGCCAGCAGTTACGGGGCAGACCCCATGAAGATCCACACCTTC	CASSYGADPMKIHTF
TRBV20-1	TRBD1	TRBJ2-7	few	TGCAGTGCTGGCGGACAGGGTTTAAACGAGCAGTACTTC	CSAGGQGLNEQYF
TRBV3-1	NA	TRBJ2-3	many	TGTGCCAGCAGCCAAGCAAAGTGGGACACGATTAGCACAGATACGCAGTATTTT	CASSQAKWDTISTDTQYF
TRBV11-2	NA	TRBJ1-1	many	TGTGCCAGCAGCTCATTGTCCGGGGTCAACACTGAAGCTTTCTTT	CASSSLSGVNTEAFF
TRBV11-3	NA	TRBJ2-1	NA	TGTGCCAGCAGCTTAATGTCAACGGGTCATGAGCAGTTCTTC	CASSLMSTGHEQFF
TRBV4-3	NA	TRBJ2-7	NA	TGCGCCAGCAGCCAATCACTAGGGATCGGGTACGAGCAGTACTTC	CASSQSLGIGYEQYF
TRBV6-9	TRBD1	TRBJ2-2	few	TGTGCCAGCAGTTACGACAGGGGTCCCGTCACCGGGGAGCTGTTTTTT	CASSYDRGPVTGELFF
TRBV9	NA	TRBJ1-2	few	TGTGCCAGCAGCCTCCGGACCGGGGAGGGCTACACCTTC	CASSLRTGEGYTF
TRBV20-1	NA	TRBJ1-5	many	TGCAGTGCTAGAGATAAGGCGGAATATAGCAATCAGCCCCAGCATTTT	CSARDKAEYSNQPQHF
TRBV10-2	NA	TRBJ1-1	many	TGCGCCAGCACCGACAGTCCGAACACTGAAGCTTTCTTT	CASTDSPNTEAFF
TRBV7-2	TRBD2	TRBJ2-5	NA	TGTGCCAGCAGCTCCTCAGTGGGGGAGGGCTTTTCAGAGACCCAGTACTTC	CASSSSVGEGFSETQYF
TRBV27	NA	TRBJ2-3	NA	TGTGCCAGCAGTTTCCAGCCCAGTTCAGATACGCAGTATTTT	CASSFQPSSDTQYF
TRBV10-3	TRBD1	TRBJ1-5	few	TGTGCCATCAGCCTGACAGGGGACGGCAATCAGCCCCAGCATTTT	CAISLTGDGNQPQHF
TRBV20-1	TRBD2	TRBJ2-7	many	TGCAGTGCTTGGACTAGCGGCTCCTACGAGCAGTACTTC	CSAWTSGSYEQYF
TRBV3-1	NA	TRBJ2-5	many	TGTGCCAGCAGCCAAGATTGGGGGACTCGAGAGACCCAGTACTTC	CASSQDWGTRETQYF
TRBV7-9	TRBD2	TRBJ2-3	NA	TGTGCCAGCAGCTTATCCAGCGGGGGTTTCACGCAGTATTTT	CASSLSSGGFTQYF
TRBV11-2	NA	TRBJ2-1	NA	TGTGCCAGCAGGTCCCGGAGTGTTTACTCCTACAATGAGCAGTTCTTC	CASRSRSVYSYNEQFF
TRBV19	NA	TRBJ1-4	NA	TGTGCCAGCGCGACACCTCCGTCGGGAAAACTGTTTTTT	CASATPPSGKLFF
TRBV2	NA	TRBJ1-3	few	TGTGCCAGCAGTGAGAGGGGTGAGGGAAACACCATATATTTT	CASSERGEGNTIYF
TRBV12-3/TRBV12-4	TRBD2	TRBJ2-1	NA	TGTGCCAGCAGTGGACTAGGGAATGAGCAGTTCTTC	CASSGLGNEQFF
TRBV14	TRBD1	TRBJ1-2	NA	TGTGCCACGGACAGGGGAGATGGCTACACCTTC	CATDRGDGYTF
TRBV10-2	TRBD1	TRBJ1-4	NA	TGCGCCAGCAGTCAGGGGGCACGGGAAAAACTGTTTTTT	CASSQGAREKLFF
TRBV19	TRBD1	TRBJ2-7	many	TGTGCCAGTAGTCGGAGACAGGGGGCCACAGAGCAGTACTTC	CASSRRQGATEQYF
TRBV19	TRBD1	TRBJ2-1	NA	TGTGCCAGTAGTATCTGGACAGGGTCTTACAATGAGCAGTTCTTC	CASSIWTGSYNEQFF
TRBV11-2	TRBD1	TRBJ1-4	many	TGTGCCAGCAGCACTAGCAGGGGGCGGACTAATGAAAAACTGTTTTTT	CASSTSRGRTNEKLFF
TRBV5-5	NA	TRBJ2-3	NA	TGTGCCAGCAGCCCTCGACTGCTTCCGGATACGCAGTATTTT	CASSPRLLPDTQYF
TRBV7-2	TRBD2	TRBJ2-7	many	TGTGCCAGCAGCCCCCAGGGAGCGGGAGGGGGCGAGCAGTACTTC	CASSPQGAGGGEQYF
TRBV20-1	NA	TRBJ1-2	few	TGCAGTGCCAGCGGGACCGTGGGAAACTATGGCTACACCTTC	CSASGTVGNYGYTF